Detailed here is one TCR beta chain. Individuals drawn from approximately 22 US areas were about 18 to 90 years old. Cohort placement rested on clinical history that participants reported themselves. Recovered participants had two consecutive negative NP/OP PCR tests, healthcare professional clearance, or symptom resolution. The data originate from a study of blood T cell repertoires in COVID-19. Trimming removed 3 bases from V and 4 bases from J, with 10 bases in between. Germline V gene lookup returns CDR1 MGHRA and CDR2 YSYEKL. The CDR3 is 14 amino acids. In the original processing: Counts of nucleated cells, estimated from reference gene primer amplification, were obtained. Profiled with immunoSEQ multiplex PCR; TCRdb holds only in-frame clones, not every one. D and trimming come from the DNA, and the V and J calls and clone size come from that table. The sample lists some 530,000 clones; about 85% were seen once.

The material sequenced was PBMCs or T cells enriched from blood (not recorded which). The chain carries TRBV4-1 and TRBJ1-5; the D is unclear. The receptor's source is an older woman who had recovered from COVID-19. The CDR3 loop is CASSHPGGNQPQHF. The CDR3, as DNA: TGCGCCAGCAGCCATCCCGGCGGGAATCAGCCCCAGCATTTT.